This TCR beta chain was sequenced for a study of T cell responses to AZD1222 COVID-19 vaccine. CDR1 and CDR2 from the germline V gene are SGHKS and YYEKEE (reference sequence). Unmatched junction bases numbered 2, after V lost 2 bases and J lost 3 bases. The CDR3 spans 14 residues. Comment on this clone: As yet, its antigen is unknown.

Study conclusions and caveats: The reported proportion of spike-specific TCRs targeting unmutated variant regions was nearly half.

Profiling relied on immunoSEQ multiplex PCR, and the TCRdb table lists in-frame clones only, not all of them. In the table there are 75,000 to 90,000 clones, approximately 90% of which are singletons. It was second doses at about 4 or about 12 weeks that were pooled. The gene calls are TRBV5-5 and TRBJ1-5; 7 bases fit TRBD1. Sequenced here: peripheral blood, sampled 28 days after the second AZD1222 dose. The TCR comes from an adult who received the AZD1222 COVID-19 vaccine. The CDR3: CASSFGTDNQPQHF. DNA for the CDR3: TGTGCCAGCAGCTTCGGGACAGACAATCAGCCCCAGCATTTT.